This TCR beta chain was captured by sequencing in a study of cytomegalovirus exposure and HLA in healthy donors. Turning to the study itself: There were fewer than 130 million unique TCR beta sequences, drawn from 200 million or so T cells, in an earlier analysis.

Primers included in the PCR were 60 Vbeta and 13 Jbeta primers. Clones were read by immunoSEQ multiplex PCR, and TCRdb kept only the in-frame ones, dropping some. The data hold fewer than 250,000 clones, with 65% to 80% observed a single time. As regards this clone: Its antigen is as yet unknown.

Points from the study as a whole: TCR beta V segments were, for the most part, productive about 87% or about 30% of the time in an earlier analysis. Reports showed the classifier diagnosing cytomegalovirus status with high specificity and sensitivity.

CDR1 is SGHAT, CDR2 FQDESV, per germline (reference sequence). V shed 3 bases and J 4 bases; nucleotides not matched to a gene: 4. This CDR3 spans 14 amino acids. Healthy bone marrow donors supplied every sample. The sequenced material came from PBMCs. The gene calls are TRBV11-1 and TRBJ2-7; 9 bases line up with TRBD1. The sequence derives from a man in his thirties or forties in good health and CMV-seropositive. The CDR3 spells CASSLGQGLYEQYF. The CDR3 nucleotides are TGTGCCAGCAGCTTGGGACAGGGTTTATACGAGCAGTACTTC.